This is a list of T cell receptor beta chains from one sample in a study of identical twins. TCRdb re-called the 5' RACE reads through MiXCR, storing one row per CDR3 protein. This table holds 550,000 to 800,000 distinct CDR3 sequences, around 7.5% found once. The same data also contributed to another study, on yellow fever vaccine responses in identical twins.

The specimen sequenced was PBMCs. The receptors were gathered from a young woman in good health. Both conserved end residues are part of each CDR3. D genes are given only for firm matches. Size is stated for part of the rows, as once, few or many counts, or as a class when the clone is expanded.

clone size,CDR3 length,V gene,J gene,D gene,CDR3 protein,CDR3 DNA
few,16,TRBV12-3/TRBV12-4,TRBJ1-1,NA,CASSLLGAGLNTEAFF,TGTGCCAGCAGTTTATTGGGGGCAGGGTTAAACACTGAAGCTTTCTTT
NA,16,TRBV20-1,TRBJ1-6,TRBD1,CSAIDRGRARDSPLHF,TGCAGTGCTATAGACAGGGGGCGAGCGCGTGATTCACCCCTCCACTTT
few,12,TRBV14,TRBJ1-2,NA,CASSLTGGGYTF,TGTGCCAGCAGCCTTACCGGGGGCGGCTACACCTTC
NA,19,TRBV9,TRBJ2-7,TRBD2,CASSPHGRTSGNSDYEQYF,TGTGCCAGCAGCCCCCATGGTCGGACTAGCGGGAATTCGGACTACGAGCAGTACTTC
NA,15,TRBV14,TRBJ2-1,TRBD2,CASTPGLALNNEQFF,TGTGCCAGCACCCCGGGACTAGCGCTTAACAATGAGCAGTTCTTC
NA,15,TRBV11-2,TRBJ2-3,NA,CASSLGPGLRDTQYF,TGTGCCAGCAGCTTAGGACCGGGACTGCGAGATACGCAGTATTTT
NA,15,TRBV10-2,TRBJ1-1,TRBD1,CASSESLTGFSEAFF,TGCGCCAGCAGTGAGTCCCTGACAGGGTTTTCTGAAGCTTTCTTT
NA,15,TRBV28,TRBJ2-1,TRBD2,CASNILAGGRGEQFF,TGTGCCAGCAATATACTAGCGGGGGGGCGTGGTGAGCAGTTCTTC
few,14,TRBV5-5,TRBJ1-2,NA,CASSLTGRGYGYTF,TGTGCCAGCAGCTTAACCGGCAGGGGTTATGGCTACACCTTC
few,14,TRBV5-1,TRBJ1-3,NA,CASSPDLAGNTIYF,TGCGCCAGCAGCCCCGATCTAGCAGGAAACACCATATATTTT
many,13,TRBV3-1,TRBJ2-5,NA,CASSRWEEETQYF,TGTGCCAGCAGCCGCTGGGAGGAGGAGACCCAGTACTTC
few,12,TRBV12-3/TRBV12-4,TRBJ1-4,NA,CASRVANEKLFF,TGTGCCAGCAGGGTGGCTAATGAAAAACTGTTTTTT
many,15,TRBV20-1,TRBJ2-1,NA,CSATPASARGVEQFF,TGCAGTGCTACCCCCGCCTCTGCTAGGGGGGTAGAGCAGTTCTTC
few,15,TRBV6-1,TRBJ2-1,TRBD1,CASRVPGQGVIEQFF,TGTGCCAGCAGAGTACCGGGACAGGGAGTCATTGAGCAGTTCTTC
NA,13,TRBV5-5,TRBJ1-1,NA,CASSPSFGTEAFF,TGTGCCAGCAGCCCCTCTTTTGGCACTGAAGCTTTCTTT
few,11,TRBV3-1,TRBJ1-3,NA,CASSQRNTIYF,TGTGCCAGCAGCCAACGTAACACCATATATTTT